This entry is about one T cell receptor (beta chain). Its target is unknown. Germline lookup yields CDR1 MNHEY and CDR2 SMNVEV (reference sequence). The CDR3 sequence is 14 residues long. V gave up 5 bases and J gave up 1 base, with 11 bases separating them. This sample was included in a study of CD8+ T cells in alopecia areata. Study in general: Tofacitinib was taken orally by treated patients, and the dose was 5 to 10 mg twice daily. Study-level results: Relative to mice, TCR sharing across patients was less clear, a difference possibly HLA-related. Scalp lesions, especially in alopecia totalis/universalis, had higher clonality than normal scalp.

Sequencing used cDNA as its template, made by extracting RNA and reverse transcribing it. The data were produced by immunoSEQ multiplex PCR, yet TCRdb's version contains in-frame clones alone and is incomplete. The table records approximately 100,000 clones, about 45% of them present only once. Sequenced: CD4+ T cells sorted from blood. The rearrangement joins TRBV27 to TRBJ2-5, with D perhaps TRBD1 or TRBD2 (6 bases each). This clonotype was sampled from a human donor with alopecia areata. CDR3 sequence (DNA): TGTGCCAGCAGTCCCGGGGGCGGCCAAGAGACCCAGTACTTC. Its translation is CASSPGGGQETQYF.